Below, 16 T cell receptor beta chains from the same sample are listed, as sequenced in a study of shared clonotypes between healthy human individuals. Clones were read by immunoSEQ multiplex PCR, and TCRdb kept only the in-frame ones, dropping some. The data contain around 640,000 clones, roughly 95% of them singletons. CD45RO-negative, CCR7-selected cells formed the naive CD8 fraction, which excluded terminally differentiated effector memory CD45RA+ cells. The sample comprised naive CD8+ T cells sorted from blood. Source of these receptors: a woman aged 25-40 years in good health.

The J gene is TRBJ1-1, the V gene TRBV28; the match to TRBD1 covers 7 bases. V dropped 5 bases and J dropped 3; count of bases not matched to a gene: 9. Germline V gene data show CDR1 as MDHEN and CDR2 as SYDVKM. The CDR3 covers 15 residues. In DNA, the CDR3 is TGTGCCAGCAGTCCCGAGGGCAGGGGGTACACTGAAGCTTTCTTT. This encodes CASSPEGRGYTEAFF.

The V call is TRBV6-5, the J call TRBJ1-1; D gene unclear. This CDR3 spans 15 amino acids. Germline loops: CDR1 MNHEY, CDR2 SVGAGI. Deletions cut 6 bases from V and 0 bases from J, with 14 bases between. CDR3 DNA sequence: TGTGCCAGCAGATCGTTTGAGTCCATGAACACTGAAGCTTTCTTT. This translates into CASRSFESMNTEAFF.

This chain joins TRBV18 and TRBJ1-1; D not certain. CDR1 is KGHSH, CDR2 LQKENI, per germline. The V end lost 1 base, the J end lost 2 bases, and 11 bases lay between the germline ends. This CDR3 is 15 amino acids long. CDR3 nucleotides: TGTGCCAGCTCACCACGGGTAAGAGGTAACACTGAAGCTTTCTTT. The encoded protein is CASSPRVRGNTEAFF.

The chain links TRBV6-6 to TRBJ2-5, with D maybe TRBD1 (5 bases). This CDR3 has 16 residues. The V gene's germline CDR1 is MNHNY and CDR2 SVGAGI (reference sequence). Trimming shortened V by 7 bases and J by 0 bases, and 18 bases separated the two germline ends. CDR3 region: CASKRDQEGDQETQYF. DNA for the CDR3: TGTGCCAGCAAGCGAGATCAGGAAGGGGACCAAGAGACCCAGTACTTC.

On this clone itself: This sample also contains other DNA sequences that code for the same CDR3. CDR3 sequence (DNA): TGTGCCAGCAGCTTAGGCCAGAGCTACGAGCAGTACTTC. Its protein is CASSLGQSYEQYF. The chain employs TRBV13 and TRBJ2-7; D not certain. The CDR3 runs 13 residues. From germline, CDR1 is PRHDT and CDR2 FYEKMQ (reference sequence). V was clipped by 0 bases and J by 3 bases, with 6 bases between them.

The chain carries TRBV5-4 and TRBJ1-1; weak D call: TRBD1 (5 bases). The CDR3 consists of 15 residues. The V and J ends lost 4 bases and 2 bases respectively, with 15 bases between them. Per the germline V gene, CDR1 is SGHNT and CDR2 is YYREEE (reference sequence). The CDR3 loop reads CASSAGVEGNTEAFF. In DNA form, the CDR3 reads TGTGCCAGCAGCGCGGGGGTCGAGGGAAACACTGAAGCTTTCTTT.

The chain has TRBV4-2 and TRBJ2-1; 14 bases align to TRBD2. J lost 4 bases, V lost 3 bases, and 5 bases had no gene match. Germline V lookup: CDR1 LGHNA, CDR2 YNFKEQ. This CDR3 has 17 residues. The CDR3 reads CASSQAGTSGRYNEQFF. In DNA form, the CDR3 reads TGTGCCAGCAGCCAGGCCGGGACTAGCGGGAGATACAATGAGCAGTTCTTC.

The rearrangement joins TRBV6-1 to TRBJ1-2; a possible D gene is TRBD1 (5 bases). Germline values: CDR1 MNHNS, CDR2 SASEGT. The CDR3 consists of 12 residues. V gave up 2 bases and J gave up 8 bases, with 9 bases separating them. CDR3 protein: CASSEFGAGYTF. The CDR3 nucleotides are TGTGCCAGCAGTGAATTTGGGGCCGGCTACACCTTC.

This sequence joins TRBV11-2 and TRBJ2-1; D gene unclear. Germline assignment: CDR1 SGHAT and CDR2 FQNNGV. The CDR3 length is 12 residues. V lost 4 bases, J lost 6 bases, and 7 bases lay in between. The CDR3: CASSSRPNEQFF. The CDR3 DNA follows: TGTGCCAGCAGCTCCCGGCCCAATGAGCAGTTCTTC. Looking up the rest from reference TRBV11-2 and TRBJ2-1 gives the full variable domain: EAGVAQSPRYKIIEKRQSVAFWCNPISGHATLYWYQQILGQGPKLLIQFQNNGVVDDSQLPKDRFSAERLKGVDSTLKIQPAKLEDSAVYLCASSSRPNEQFFGPGTRLTVL.

This chain joins TRBV7-3 and TRBJ2-2; TRBD1 matches at 11 bases. The junction had 7 bases not matched to a gene; V was cut back by 7 bases and J by 6 bases. The CDR3 extends over 15 amino acids. From germline, CDR1 is SGHTA and CDR2 FQGTGA. CDR3 protein: CASTPGTGGSGELFF. CDR3 coding DNA: TGTGCCAGCACCCCCGGGACAGGGGGTTCCGGGGAGCTGTTTTTT.

This sequence joins TRBV11-2 and TRBJ2-5; 8 bases agree with TRBD1. The J call may be in error: the DNA end matches TRBJ2-7 better. The germline gives CDR1 SGHAT, CDR2 FQNNGV. This CDR3 is 14 amino acids long. CDR3 DNA: TGTGCCAGCAGCTTGGAGACAGGGGCTTACGAGCAGTACTTC. Its translation is CASSLETGAYEQYF.

The CDR3 nucleotides read TGTGCCAGCAGTCCTGGACAGGGCCATGAGCAGTTCTTC. Its protein product is CASSPGQGHEQFF. The chain is built from TRBV27 and TRBJ2-1, with 8 bases fitting TRBD1. Trimming at V came to 5 bases and at J to 8 bases, leaving 5 bases not matched to a gene. CDR1 is MNHEY and CDR2 is SMNVEV in the germline V gene (reference sequence). This CDR3 has 13 residues.

The CDR3 is CASSFVSDTQYF. DNA of the CDR3: TGTGCCAGCAGTTTTGTGTCGGATACGCAGTATTTT. The rearrangement uses TRBV28 and TRBJ2-3; D ambiguous. This CDR3 is built from 12 residues. The germline CDR1 and CDR2 sequences are MDHEN and SYDVKM. Trimming took 3 bases from V and 6 from J, leaving 7 bases between them.

V and J are TRBV4-1 and TRBJ2-7; TRBD1 matches 7 bases. The V gene end was trimmed by 4 bases and the J gene end by 2 bases; junction bases not matched to a gene: 5. Per germline, CDR1 MGHRA and CDR2 YSYEKL. The CDR3 contains 14 residues. CDR3 in DNA: TGCGCCAGCAGCCTGTTAGGGGGCGCCTACGAGCAGTACTTC. Its protein product is CASSLLGGAYEQYF.

This rearrangement joins TRBV13 to TRBJ2-1; 8 bases map to TRBD2. The CDR3 is 15 residues long. Trimming took 5 bases from V and 7 from J; bases not matched to a gene: 10. Germline CDR1 reads PRHDT; CDR2 reads FYEKMQ (reference sequence). The CDR3 region has the DNA TGTGCCAGCAGCGTCGCGGGAGGCCGGGGGAATGAGCAGTTCTTC. Translated, it gives CASSVAGGRGNEQFF.

The rearrangement links TRBV5-4 to TRBJ2-1; the D gene is possibly TRBD2 (5 bases). The CDR3 covers 12 residues. The ends were cut back, 4 bases at V and 7 bases at J, with 9 bases in the middle. The germline V gene encodes CDR1 SGHNT and CDR2 YYREEE (reference sequence). The CDR3: CASSGAENEQFF. DNA for the CDR3: TGTGCCAGCAGCGGAGCGGAGAATGAGCAGTTCTTC.